These T cell receptor beta chains were read from a single sample in a study of tumor and adjacent non-tumor tissue in lung cancer. MiXCR, run by TCRdb on the multiplex PCR reads, gives a single entry per CDR3 protein. The sample lists about 100,000 distinct CDR3 sequences; approximately 60% were seen once. The material sequenced was distant non-tumor lung tissue. The origin of the receptors is a man aged 30 to 45 with non-small cell lung cancer. Each CDR3 is given with its conserved first and last residue. The order of the fields is J gene, clone size, D gene, V gene, CDR3 protein, CDR3 DNA. A D gene is named only where the DNA matches it firmly. Size is stated for part of the rows, as once, few or many counts, or as a class when the clone is expanded.

>TRBJ1-1|.|.|TRBV6-1
CTSKAPPWHGVTNTEAFF
TGTACCAGCAAAGCCCCACCGTGGCATGGGGTCACGAACACTGAAGCTTTCTTT
>TRBJ2-7|.|.|TRBV4-1
CASSPKRDIHYELYF
TGCGCCAGCAGCCCTAAGCGGGACATCCACTACGAGCTGTACTTC
>TRBJ2-7|.|.|TRBV6-6
CASSYDCLISYEQYF
TGTGCCAGCAGTTACGACTGCTTGATATCCTACGAGCAGTACTTC
>TRBJ2-1|.|.|TRBV20-1
CSARTGAGGSYNEQFF
TGCAGTGCTAGAACCGGGGCGGGTGGATCCTACAATGAGCAATTCTTC
>TRBJ1-1|once|.|TRBV6-5
CDSSPDSYTEAFF
TGTGACAGTAGCCCGGACTCTTACACTGAAGCTTTCTTT
>TRBJ1-1|.|.|TRBV20-1
CSAKQGGAEAFF
TGCAGTGCTAAACAGGGAGGCGCTGAAGCTTTCTTT
>TRBJ2-7|many|TRBD1|TRBV20-1
CSAMGQGGYEQYF
TGCAGTGCGATGGGACAGGGCGGCTACGAGCAGTACTTC
>TRBJ1-1|few|.|TRBV5-1
CASSEDRGGVMNTEAFF
TGCGCCAGCAGCGAGGATCGGGGTGGGGTAATGAACACTGAAGCTTTCTTT
>TRBJ1-2|.|.|TRBV6-5
CASSYSVGGHYGYIF
TGTGCCAGCAGTTACTCGGTCGGGGGGCACTATGGTTACATCTTC
>TRBJ1-3|.|TRBD1|TRBV20-1
CSATRTGSSGNTMYF
TGCAGTGCTACCAGGACAGGGAGCTCTGGAAACACCATGTATTTC
>TRBJ2-7|many|.|TRBV10-3
CAISVGTEQYF
TGTGCCATCAGTGTGGGGACTGAGCAGTACTTC